The source of this T cell receptor beta chain is a study of T-cell reconstitution after alpha-beta-depleted transplantation in children. Study results and caveats: From newly produced T cells came most of the T-cell counts and diversity one year after transplant. There were reportedly several hundred expanded graft clones from which alpha-beta T cells came about two months after transplant. TCRbeta diversity was high at day 60 in some patients (a result of surviving recipient T cells and thymic progenitors).

Unique molecular identifiers were used to barcode this TCRbeta library. One entry per CDR3 protein results from TCRdb running MiXCR on the PCR reads. The sample shows more than 85,000 distinct CDR3 sequences, roughly 6% of them seen only once. Only a few counts were recorded for this clonotype. The antigen remains unidentified. The sequence was collected from a female patient between 2 and 15 years old who had a stem cell transplant for Fanconi anemia, so the T cells may come from the graft donor. This specimen consisted of PBMCs, mostly from graft donor cells, obtained 60 days after TCRalphabeta/CD19-depleted stem cell transplant.

The CDR3 DNA sequence: TGTGCCATCAGTGCGGACAGGGGTTCTCAGCCCCAGCATTTT. It is translated as CAISADRGSQPQHF. The J gene is TRBJ1-5, the V gene TRBV10-3; TRBD1 aligns across 9 bases. Germline V CDR1 and CDR2: ENHRY, SYGVKD. The V and J ends lost 4 bases and 6 bases, in that order; junction bases with no gene match: 4. The CDR3 has 14 residues.